This record concerns one TCR beta chain sequence. The antigen remains undetermined. The data were produced by immunoSEQ multiplex PCR, yet TCRdb's version contains in-frame clones alone and is incomplete. The sample includes roughly 100,000 clones, more than 70% of them seen just once. As to time point: cycle 4 day 1 (C4D1), after five to seven weeks of nivolumab. Every patient experienced relapse after autologous stem cell transplantation, and brentuximab vedotin exposure varied. This specimen belongs to a study of PD-1 blockade in classical Hodgkin lymphoma. Study-level findings and limits: The baseline diversity of complete responders showed similarity to that of newly diagnosed patients.

Trimming took off 8 bases at V and 1 base at J, with 8 bases between the two ends. Looked up from germline, CDR1 is LNHDA and CDR2 is SQIVND (reference sequence). The CDR3 totals 13 residues. V is TRBV19 and J is TRBJ1-4; D gene unclear. Source: peripheral blood mononuclear cells (PBMCs), taken before the fourth cycle of nivolumab. The TCR comes from a human donor with classical Hodgkin lymphoma. The chain's CDR3 is CASEQKTNEKLFF. CDR3 bases: TGTGCCAGTGAACAGAAAACTAATGAAAAACTGTTTTTT.